This T cell receptor (beta chain) is drawn from a study of T cells in Graves' hyperthyroidism and ophthalmopathy. Ten or more counts support this clonotype. Its antigen is as yet unknown. Trimming stripped 3 bases from V and 5 bases from J, with 16 bases between. Germline CDR1 MDHEN, CDR2 SYDVKM. The CDR3 totals 15 residues. Thyroid ultrasound and orbital computed tomography, with clinical symptoms and serum thyroxine and TRAb, informed diagnoses. General study results and limits: Before onset, by a median of around 6.1 months, the model predicted ophthalmopathy. Researchers found most expanded thyroid clonotypes above 0.001 in blood as well.

The source material, RNA transcripts, was used to amplify TCR beta CDR3 regions. The primer set for the first-round RT-PCR of the TCR CDR3 was HTBI. TCRdb reanalysed the multiplex PCR reads using MiXCR and keeps one entry per CDR3 protein. The data contain a few hundred thousand distinct CDR3 sequences, over 15% of them singletons. The TCR was taken from a woman aged 55-75 years with Graves' ophthalmopathy. Sample: blood. The chain uses TRBV28 and TRBJ2-5; the D is unclear. Written as DNA, the CDR3 is TGTGCCAGCAGTTTTCCCCTGGTCCTGGGGGAGACCCAGTACTTC. Its translation: CASSFPLVLGETQYF.